Below are 18 T cell receptor beta chains sequenced from a single sample in a study of blood T cells in healthy people across ages. The second PCR ran about 6 to 12 cycles with a sample-barcoded 5' primer and J-beta primers. TCRdb called the 5' RACE reads again in MiXCR, with one record for every CDR3 protein. This sample carries hundreds of thousands of distinct CDR3 sequences, 25% to 35% of them seen once, and the ten largest clones take about 15%. Sequencing used blood. These receptors all come from a woman of 80 years or more in good health.

In its sample, this clonotype was seen many times. V and J are TRBV4-3 and TRBJ2-5; 10 bases map to TRBD2. Germline V lookup: CDR1 LGHNA, CDR2 YSLEER. The CDR3 runs to 17 residues. The junction had 5 bases not matched to a gene; V was cut back by 0 bases and J by 1 base. The CDR3: CASSQDPAGGLQETQYF. The CDR3 bases are TGCGCCAGCAGCCAAGATCCAGCGGGGGGGCTCCAAGAGACCCAGTACTTC.

This clonotype has a count of ten or more. One junction end does not reproduce the germline sequence, and a read error may be involved. The gene calls are TRBV3-1 and TRBJ1-1; D uncertain. There are 12 residues in the CDR3. Germline assignment: CDR1 LGHDT and CDR2 YNNKEL (reference sequence). The CDR3 spells CASSQGYTEAFF. CDR3 DNA sequence: TGCGCCAGCAGCCAAGGGTACACTGAAGCTTTCTTT.

There are many counts of this clonotype. Being one base from a much bigger clone, this may be a read error. This chain connects TRBV7-6 to TRBJ2-5, with a weak D call TRBD2 (6 bases). The V gene lost 3 bases and the J gene lost 11 bases, with 22 bases spanning the gap. The CDR3 extends over 15 amino acids. Germline loops: CDR1 SGHVS, CDR2 FNYEAQ. The CDR3 is CASSLGGNRRNEQYF. The CDR3 DNA reads TGTGCCAGCAGCTTGGGGGGAAATCGGCGCAATGAGCAGTACTTC. The full variable domain, completed using reference TRBV7-6 and TRBJ2-5, is GAGVSQSPRYKVTKRGQDVALRCDPISGHVSLYWYRQALGQGPEFLTYFNYEAQQDKSGLPNDRFSAERPEGSISTLTIQRTEQRDSAMYRCASSLGGNRRNEQYFGPGTRLLVL.

This clonotype was observed many times. The chain recombines TRBV4-2 with TRBJ2-5; possibly TRBD1 for D (5 bases). V lost 2 bases to trimming and J lost 2 bases, with 9 bases between them. The CDR3 contains 14 residues. Per the germline V gene, CDR1 is LGHNA and CDR2 is YNFKEQ. CDR3 nucleotide sequence: TGTGCCAGCAGCCAACCAGGGATACAAGAGACCCAGTACTTC. Translation gives CASSQPGIQETQYF.

Regarding this clonotype: With a much larger clone just one base away, this may be a read error. This sequence joins TRBV5-1 and TRBJ2-7; 11 nucleotides align to TRBD2. Germline CDR1 SGHRS, CDR2 YFSETQ. This CDR3 has 15 residues. The V and J ends lost 2 bases and 7 bases, in that order; junction bases with no gene match: 8. DNA for the CDR3: TGCGCCAGCAGCTTCTTTAGCGGGGGGGAGAGTGAGCAGTACTTC. The encoded protein is CASSFFSGGESEQYF.

This clonotype was observed at least ten times. The rearrangement uses TRBV28 and TRBJ2-7; D call uncertain. Trimming left V 6 bases short and J 4 bases short, with 7 bases between. Germline assignment: CDR1 MDHEN and CDR2 SYDVKM. The CDR3 consists of 11 residues. CDR3 in DNA: TGTGCCAGCAGGCAGACATACGAGCAGTACTTC. Translating gives CASRQTYEQYF.

The chain joins TRBV29-1 to TRBJ2-5; unclear D gene. Germline assignment: CDR1 SQVTM and CDR2 ANQGSEA. Trimming pared 6 bases from V and 4 bases from J, leaving 3 bases between. This CDR3 spans 9 amino acids. CDR3 coding DNA: TGCAGCGTCCCAGAGACCCAGTACTTC. Translated: CSVPETQYF.

This clonotype was seen more than once but under ten times. The chain joins TRBV18 to TRBJ2-3; 7 positions agree with TRBD2. The J segment lost 0 bases and the V segment lost 3 bases, leaving 9 bases of the junction unmatched. CDR3 length: 17 residues. The germline V gene has CDR1 KGHSH and CDR2 LQKENI. The CDR3 DNA is TGTGCCAGCTCACCTCGTGGGGGGGGAGAAAGCACAGATACGCAGTATTTT. This sequence encodes CASSPRGGGESTDTQYF.

Regarding this clonotype: A single base separates this from a much larger clone, so it may be a read error. Here the CDR3 reads CASSLRTGGGTEAFF. Written as DNA, the CDR3 is TGCGCCAGCAGCTTGCGAACAGGCGGGGGCACTGAAGCTTTCTTT. The chain links TRBV5-1 to TRBJ1-1; weak D call: TRBD1 (5 bases). The V gene's germline CDR1 is SGHRS and CDR2 YFSETQ. This CDR3 contains 15 residues. V gave up 1 base and J gave up 4 bases, with 14 bases separating them. Full variable domain (rest looked up from reference TRBV5-1 and TRBJ1-1): KAGVTQTPRYLIKTRGQQVTLSCSPISGHRSVSWYQQTPGQGLQFLFEYFSETQRNKGNFPGRFSGRQFSNSRSEMNVSTLELGDSALYLCASSLRTGGGTEAFFGQGTRLTVV.

This clonotype came up a few times. The chain combines TRBV28 with TRBJ2-3; 7 bases map to TRBD2. Trimming removed 4 bases from V and 5 bases from J; junction bases left unmatched: 12. This CDR3 comprises 16 residues. Looked up from germline, CDR1 is MDHEN and CDR2 is SYDVKM. The CDR3 DNA reads as TGTGCCAGCAGTTCCCCGTTCGTGGGGGGGGAAGATACGCAGTATTTT. This gives the protein CASSSPFVGGEDTQYF.

This clonotype has at least ten counts. This chain connects TRBV2 to TRBJ2-7; the D gene is possibly TRBD2 (5 bases). V was cut by 5 bases and J by 7 bases, with 15 bases left in between. This CDR3 is built from 13 residues. CDR1 is SNHLY, CDR2 FYNNEI, per germline. The CDR3 loop is CASSLSGTGEQYF. CDR3 coding DNA: TGTGCCAGCAGTCTCAGCGGCACGGGGGAGCAGTACTTC. Variable domain in full (rest from reference TRBV2 and TRBJ2-7): EPEVTQTPSHQVTQMGQEVILRCVPISNHLYFYWYRQILGQKVEFLVSFYNNEISEKSEIFDDQFSVERPDGSNFTLKIRSTKLEDSAMYFCASSLSGTGEQYFGPGTRLTVT.

This clonotype was seen more than once but under ten times. The chain carries TRBV18 and TRBJ1-4; the match to TRBD1 covers 7 bases. Germline trimming cut 2 bases from V and 0 bases from J; bases unmatched to any gene: 6. This CDR3 region has 17 residues. CDR1 KGHSH and CDR2 LQKENI come from the germline V gene. CDR3 bases: TGTGCCAGCTCACCAACGGGACAGTCTGCAACTAATGAAAAACTGTTTTTT. This translates into CASSPTGQSATNEKLFF. The full variable domain, in which reference TRBV18 and TRBJ1-4 provide the parts outside the CDR3, is NAGVMQNPRHLVRRRGQEARLRCSPMKGHSHVYWYRQLPEEGLKFMVYLQKENIIDESGMPKERFSAEFPKEGPSILRIQQVVRGDSAAYFCASSPTGQSATNEKLFFGSGTQLSVL.

This sequence joins TRBV5-1 and TRBJ1-1, with D possibly matching TRBD1 (5 bases). Germline V gene sequence: CDR1 SGHRS, CDR2 YFSETQ. Trimming cost V 7 bases and J 3 bases, with 19 bases left between them. The CDR3 sequence is 15 residues long. This chain's CDR3 is CASSRGGVMDTEAFF. CDR3 DNA sequence: TGCGCCAGCTCCCGCGGGGGGGTAATGGACACTGAAGCTTTCTTT.

This clonotype has just a few counts. Given a much more abundant clone one base away, this may be a read error. The chain carries TRBV6-2 or TRBV6-3 and TRBJ2-7; 9 nucleotides agree with TRBD2. CDR3 length equals 15 residues. Trimming at V came to 7 bases and at J to 3 bases, leaving 10 bases not matched to a gene. Germline CDR1 reads MNHEY; CDR2 reads SVGEGT. As DNA, the CDR3 is TGTGCCAGCACCGCGGGACTAGCAGACTGCTACGAGCAGTACTTC. This translates into CASTAGLADCYEQYF.

This clonotype was detected many times. The V gene is TRBV20-1, the J gene TRBJ2-7; the D is unclear. The CDR3 consists of 14 residues. Trimming removed 1 base from V and 2 bases from J, with 12 bases in between. From germline, CDR1 is DFQATT and CDR2 SNEGSKA (reference sequence). Written as DNA, the CDR3 is TGCAGTGCTAGAGTCACAGCTCCCCCCTACGAGCAGTACTTC. Protein: CSARVTAPPYEQYF.

In its sample, this clonotype was seen many times. The chain carries TRBV12-3 or TRBV12-4 and TRBJ1-6; D gene ambiguous. The CDR3 contains 12 residues. Trimming shortened V by 3 bases and J by 8 bases, and 5 bases separated the two germline ends. The CDR3 region has the DNA TGTGCCAGCAGTTTGCAGTATTCACCCCTCCACTTT. The encoded protein is CASSLQYSPLHF.

This clonotype came up many times. This chain links TRBV7-2 with TRBJ1-4; 9 bases are a match to TRBD1. V shed 6 bases, J shed 3 bases, and the junction held 5 bases outside the gene matches. CDR3 length equals 15 residues. In germline, CDR1 is SGHTA, CDR2 FQGNSA. The CDR3 region is CASSSQGAANEKLFF. Written as DNA, the CDR3 is TGTGCCAGCAGTTCACAGGGGGCGGCTAATGAAAAACTGTTTTTT.

V gene TRBV19 combines with J gene TRBJ1-5; possible D gene TRBD1, 5 bases. Germline CDR1 reads LNHDA; CDR2 reads SQIVND (reference sequence). Trimming cost V 3 bases and J 4 bases, with 19 bases left between them. The CDR3 is made up of 17 amino acids. The CDR3 DNA follows: TGTGCCAGTAGTATTTTGCAGTCTCGCCAGGGAAATCAGCCCCAGCATTTT. Its translation is CASSILQSRQGNQPQHF.